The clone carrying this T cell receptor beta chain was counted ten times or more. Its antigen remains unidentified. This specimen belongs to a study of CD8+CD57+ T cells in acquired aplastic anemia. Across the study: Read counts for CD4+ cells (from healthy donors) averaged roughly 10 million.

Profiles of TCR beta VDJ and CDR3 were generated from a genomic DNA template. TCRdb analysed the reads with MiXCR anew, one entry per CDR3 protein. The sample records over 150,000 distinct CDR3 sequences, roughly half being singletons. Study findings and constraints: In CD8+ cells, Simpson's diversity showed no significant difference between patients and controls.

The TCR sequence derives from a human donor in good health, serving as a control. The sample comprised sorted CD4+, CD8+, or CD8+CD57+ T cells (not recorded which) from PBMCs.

The CDR3, as DNA: TGTGCCAGCAGCTCGTATACTACAGGGATTGAGCAGTTCTTC. This codes for CASSSYTTGIEQFF. The chain recombines TRBV7-8 with TRBJ2-1, with D possibly being TRBD1 (6 bases). This CDR3 spans 14 amino acids. Germline-derived CDR1 and CDR2 are SGHVS and FQNEAQ. V was clipped by 4 bases and J by 9 bases, with 16 bases between them.